This TCR beta chain was found in a study of T-cell memory formation after mild COVID-19. Background on the study: Largely donor-specific sequence clusters came from a couple of donors. Study results and limitations: The SARS-CoV-2 specificity of second-wave clones reaching peak at day 37 remained unverified.

This clonotype turned up a few times. No antigen is known for it. After 5'RACE with constant-segment primers, TCR alpha and TCR beta cDNA libraries carrying sample barcodes and UMIs were obtained. TCRdb recomputed calls from the 5' RACE reads with MiXCR, one row per CDR3 protein. The sample shows over 350,000 distinct CDR3 sequences, more than 15% of them seen only once. CDR1 and CDR2 from the germline V gene are DFQATT and SNEGSKA (reference sequence). This CDR3 contains 16 residues. The junction had 8 bases not matched to a gene; V was cut back by 4 bases and J by 0 bases. Sequencing input: PBMCs or a T cell subset sorted from them (not recorded which). The source of this sequence is a man younger than 35 who had mild COVID-19 (a few samples of this study predate the infection). Cell type and time point are not known. The chain joins TRBV20-1 to TRBJ2-7; 11 bases are a match to TRBD1. CDR3 in amino acids: CSANGQGAIGSYEQYV. The CDR3 DNA sequence: TGCAGTGCTAACGGACAGGGGGCTATAGGCTCCTACGAGCAGTACGTC.